Following are 6 T cell receptor beta chains from one sample sequenced in a study of T cell responses to AZD1222 COVID-19 vaccine (TCRdb year 2021). Library generation was performed with the immunoSEQ multiplex PCR assay. The table was pulled from immuneACCESS by TCRdb, which kept in-frame rearrangements only. Such tables lose some clones; where checked, under half of the loss comes from unresolved V genes, and the rest has no known cause. The sample records about 140,000 clones, approximately 90% of which are singletons. Clones ranked in the top ten supply 1.9% of the sample. The intended sense of this specimen's time point label: baseline before first vaccination. Material: peripheral blood, obtained on day 0 of AZD1222 vaccination. The receptors originated from an adult in good health.

V gene TRBV10-2 combines with J gene TRBJ1-1; no clear D gene. Germline CDR1 reads WSHSY; CDR2 reads SAAADI. CDR3 length equals 14 residues. V lost 2 bases to trimming and J lost 8 bases, with 15 bases between them. This CDR3 is CASSEISGRDEAFF. The CDR3 DNA reads as TGCGCCAGCAGTGAGATATCCGGCCGCGACGAAGCTTTCTTT.

This chain joins TRBV27 and TRBJ1-1; no clear D. CDR1 and CDR2 from the germline V gene are MNHEY and SMNVEV (reference sequence). This CDR3 is built from 12 residues. Trimming took 6 bases from V and 9 from J, leaving 14 bases between them. CDR3 amino acids: CASRSRNSKAFF. CDR3 DNA: TGTGCCAGCAGATCACGAAACAGCAAAGCTTTCTTT.

V is TRBV10-3 and J is TRBJ1-1, with a possible D match to TRBD1 (5 bases). Germline values: CDR1 ENHRY, CDR2 SYGVKD. This CDR3 has 13 amino acids. V was cut by 8 bases and J by 0 bases, with 10 bases left in between. The DNA for the CDR3 is TGTGCCATCTTGGGGGAACTGAACACTGAAGCTTTCTTT. Its translation: CAILGELNTEAFF.

This chain links TRBV12-5 with TRBJ1-5; 9 bases line up with TRBD1. Germline V gene data show CDR1 as LGHNT and CDR2 as FRNRAP. The V gene end was trimmed by 4 bases and the J gene end by 1 base; junction bases not matched to a gene: 8. The CDR3 is made up of 17 amino acids. CDR3 sequence (DNA): TGTGCTAGTGGTTCCCGGACAGGGGAGGACAGCAATCAGCCCCAGCATTTT. Translated: CASGSRTGEDSNQPQHF.

The chain employs TRBV28 and TRBJ2-7; possibly TRBD2 for D (6 bases). CDR1 and CDR2 (germline): MDHEN, SYDVKM. This CDR3 is built from 13 residues. Trimming left V 5 bases short and J 3 bases short, with 11 bases between. This CDR3 is CASSMGLGYEQYF. The DNA of the CDR3 is TGTGCCAGCAGTATGGGACTTGGCTACGAGCAGTACTTC.

The J gene is TRBJ1-2, the V gene TRBV30; weak D call: TRBD1 (5 bases). Germline V gives CDR1 GTSNPN, CDR2 SVGIG (reference sequence). CDR3 length: 13 amino acids. The DNA of the CDR3 is TGTTCTGTGGCGGTGGGGCCTGGCTATGGCTACACCTTC. Protein sequence: CSVAVGPGYGYTF. Full variable domain (rest looked up from reference TRBV30 and TRBJ1-2): SQTIHQWPATLVQPVGSPLSLECTVEGTSNPNLYWYRQAAGRGLQLLFYSVGIGQISSEVPQNLSASRPQDRQFILSSKKLLLSDSGFYLCSVAVGPGYGYTFGSGTRLTVV.